These T cell receptor beta chains were read from a single sample in a study of response to subunit inactivated influenza vaccine. One entry per CDR3 protein, called by TCRdb with MiXCR from the RT-PCR reads. The data show hundreds of thousands of distinct CDR3 sequences, with 11% seen just once and approximately 11% held by the top ten. The sample also formed part of further work on T cells expressing NK-cell markers.

The starting material was PBMCs from blood, obtained on the day of vaccination. The receptors come from a man between 50 and 59 years old who received an inactivated influenza vaccine. Both conserved end residues are part of each CDR3. The order of the fields is J gene, CDR3 length, V gene, clone size, D gene, CDR3 DNA, CDR3 protein. D genes are given only for firm matches. Size is stated for part of the rows, as once, few or many counts, or as a class when the clone is expanded.

j_gene: TRBJ2-3; len: 14; v_gene: TRBV20-1; abundance: once; d_gene: TRBD2; CDR3nt: TGCAGTGCCATCGGGGGGGTTTACACAGATACGCAGTATTTT; CDR3aa: CSAIGGVYTDTQYF
j_gene: TRBJ2-1; len: 15; v_gene: TRBV5-1; abundance: few; d_gene: TRBD2; CDR3nt: TGCGCCAGCAGCTTGGTAGGGAGGGCCGAGGATGAGCAGTTCTTC; CDR3aa: CASSLVGRAEDEQFF
j_gene: TRBJ2-2; len: 16; v_gene: TRBV25-1; abundance: few; d_gene: NA; CDR3nt: TGTGCCAGCAGTGGAATGGGGTTTTCAGACACCGGGGAGCTGTTTTTT; CDR3aa: CASSGMGFSDTGELFF
j_gene: TRBJ2-2; len: 14; v_gene: TRBV9; abundance: few; d_gene: NA; CDR3nt: TGTGCCAGCAGCGTAGTCACGAACACCGGGGAGCTGTTTTTT; CDR3aa: CASSVVTNTGELFF
j_gene: TRBJ2-2; len: 13; v_gene: TRBV28; abundance: few; d_gene: NA; CDR3nt: TGTGCCAGCAACCTACCTTTGACCGGGGAGCTGTTTTTT; CDR3aa: CASNLPLTGELFF
j_gene: TRBJ2-5; len: 15; v_gene: TRBV5-4; abundance: NA; d_gene: NA; CDR3nt: TGTGCCAGCAGCTTACCGGGACCGGGAGCGGAGACCCAGTACTTC; CDR3aa: CASSLPGPGAETQYF
j_gene: TRBJ2-3; len: 16; v_gene: TRBV7-9; abundance: NA; d_gene: NA; CDR3nt: TGTGCCAGCAGCTTAGTTGCGACGGGTTTTCCAGATACGCAGTATTTT; CDR3aa: CASSLVATGFPDTQYF
j_gene: TRBJ2-7; len: 13; v_gene: TRBV15; abundance: few; d_gene: NA; CDR3nt: TGTGCCACCAGCAGGAGCAGGGCCAGCGAGCAGTACTTC; CDR3aa: CATSRSRASEQYF
j_gene: TRBJ1-1; len: 15; v_gene: TRBV6-1; abundance: few; d_gene: TRBD1; CDR3nt: TGTGCCAGCAGTGAACTGACAGGGTTGAACACTGAAGCTTTCTTT; CDR3aa: CASSELTGLNTEAFF
j_gene: TRBJ1-1; len: 13; v_gene: TRBV29-1; abundance: NA; d_gene: NA; CDR3nt: TGCAGCGTTGTAGGGCAAAGTGGGACTGAAGCTTTCTTT; CDR3aa: CSVVGQSGTEAFF
j_gene: TRBJ2-7; len: 14; v_gene: TRBV6-5; abundance: few; d_gene: TRBD2; CDR3nt: TGTGCCAGCAGTTACGTGGGACTAGCCTACGAGCAGTACTTC; CDR3aa: CASSYVGLAYEQYF
j_gene: TRBJ2-1; len: 13; v_gene: TRBV18; abundance: NA; d_gene: NA; CDR3nt: TGTGCCACCGCCCGGACAGAAAACAATGAGCAGTTCTTC; CDR3aa: CATARTENNEQFF
j_gene: TRBJ2-1; len: 13; v_gene: TRBV2; abundance: NA; d_gene: NA; CDR3nt: TGTGCCAGCCATCTGGGACCTAACAATGAGCAGTTCTTC; CDR3aa: CASHLGPNNEQFF
j_gene: TRBJ2-7; len: 12; v_gene: TRBV20-1; abundance: NA; d_gene: TRBD1; CDR3nt: TGCAGTGCATTGACAGGGGCGGTCGAGCAGTACTTC; CDR3aa: CSALTGAVEQYF
j_gene: TRBJ2-7; len: 13; v_gene: TRBV4-2; abundance: few; d_gene: NA; CDR3nt: TGTGCCAGCAGCCAATTGGACAGCCACGAGCAGTACTTC; CDR3aa: CASSQLDSHEQYF
j_gene: TRBJ1-3; len: 14; v_gene: TRBV6-1; abundance: few; d_gene: NA; CDR3nt: TGTGCCAGTTTGGACATAAACTCTGGAAACACCATATATTTT; CDR3aa: CASLDINSGNTIYF
j_gene: TRBJ1-2; len: 15; v_gene: TRBV6-5; abundance: NA; d_gene: NA; CDR3nt: TGTGCCAGCAGTTACACCCCCACAGGGAACTATGGCTACACCTTC; CDR3aa: CASSYTPTGNYGYTF
j_gene: TRBJ2-1; len: 15; v_gene: TRBV29-1; abundance: few; d_gene: TRBD2; CDR3nt: TGCAGCGTTGAGGGGCTAGCGGGATTTTACAATGAGCAGTTCTTC; CDR3aa: CSVEGLAGFYNEQFF
j_gene: TRBJ2-1; len: 17; v_gene: TRBV7-6; abundance: NA; d_gene: TRBD2; CDR3nt: TGTGCCAGCAGCCTAACCCCTAGCGGGCTGAACTACAATGAGCAGTTCTTC; CDR3aa: CASSLTPSGLNYNEQFF
j_gene: TRBJ2-1; len: 15; v_gene: TRBV27; abundance: NA; d_gene: NA; CDR3nt: TGTGCCAGCAGTTGGACCCTTGACAGACTTAATGAGCAGTTCTTC; CDR3aa: CASSWTLDRLNEQFF
j_gene: TRBJ2-1; len: 12; v_gene: TRBV7-8; abundance: many; d_gene: NA; CDR3nt: TGTGCCAGCAGCTTAGTCGGGACTGAGCAGTTCTTC; CDR3aa: CASSLVGTEQFF
j_gene: TRBJ2-4; len: 16; v_gene: TRBV2; abundance: few; d_gene: TRBD1; CDR3nt: TGTGCCAGCAGGTTAACAGGGGTAGGAGCCAAAAACATTCAGTACTTC; CDR3aa: CASRLTGVGAKNIQYF
j_gene: TRBJ2-5; len: 11; v_gene: TRBV29-1; abundance: many; d_gene: NA; CDR3nt: TGCAGCGCTGCCGGGGAAGAGACCCAGTACTTC; CDR3aa: CSAAGEETQYF
j_gene: TRBJ2-1; len: 15; v_gene: TRBV20-1; abundance: many; d_gene: NA; CDR3nt: TGCAGTGCTCCTAAAATTGGGGGGTCCTACAATGAGCAGTTCTTC; CDR3aa: CSAPKIGGSYNEQFF
j_gene: TRBJ2-5; len: 17; v_gene: TRBV20-1; abundance: NA; d_gene: TRBD2; CDR3nt: TGCAGTGCTAGACCCATGATAGCGGGCCGGTACCAAGAGACCCAGTACTTC; CDR3aa: CSARPMIAGRYQETQYF
j_gene: TRBJ2-7; len: 14; v_gene: TRBV18; abundance: many; d_gene: TRBD2; CDR3nt: TGTGCCAGCTCACCTAGCGGGGGAAGCTACGAGCAGTACTTC; CDR3aa: CASSPSGGSYEQYF
j_gene: TRBJ1-3; len: 15; v_gene: TRBV10-3; abundance: NA; d_gene: NA; CDR3nt: TGTGCCATCAGTACTAGCAGGGGATCGAGAAACACCATATATTTT; CDR3aa: CAISTSRGSRNTIYF
j_gene: TRBJ2-7; len: 13; v_gene: TRBV19; abundance: few; d_gene: NA; CDR3nt: TGTGCCAGTTCCCCGGGGAGTATTTACGAGCAGTACTTC; CDR3aa: CASSPGSIYEQYF
j_gene: TRBJ2-7; len: 12; v_gene: TRBV2; abundance: NA; d_gene: NA; CDR3nt: TGTGCCAGCAGTGAATTGGGTATCGAGCAGTACTTC; CDR3aa: CASSELGIEQYF
j_gene: TRBJ2-5; len: 14; v_gene: TRBV12-3/TRBV12-4; abundance: many; d_gene: NA; CDR3nt: TGTGCCAGCAGTCTCGGACTGGAGGGAGAGACCCAGTACTTC; CDR3aa: CASSLGLEGETQYF
j_gene: TRBJ2-1; len: 13; v_gene: TRBV4-1; abundance: NA; d_gene: NA; CDR3nt: TGCGCCAGCAGCCAAGTAGCGAGGTATGAGCAGTTCTTC; CDR3aa: CASSQVARYEQFF
j_gene: TRBJ2-7; len: 14; v_gene: TRBV27; abundance: NA; d_gene: NA; CDR3nt: TGTGCCAGCAGTCCGCTTCTGGGGAACCACGAGCAGTACTTC; CDR3aa: CASSPLLGNHEQYF
j_gene: TRBJ2-6; len: 18; v_gene: TRBV4-3; abundance: many; d_gene: NA; CDR3nt: TGCGCCAGCAGCCAAGATCCAGGGTTCTCCTCTGGGGCCAACGTCCTGACTTTC; CDR3aa: CASSQDPGFSSGANVLTF
j_gene: TRBJ1-5; len: 15; v_gene: TRBV19; abundance: NA; d_gene: NA; CDR3nt: TGTGCCAGTAGGCAAGACCCGGATAGCAATCAGCCCCAGCATTTT; CDR3aa: CASRQDPDSNQPQHF
j_gene: TRBJ2-3; len: 12; v_gene: TRBV6-2/TRBV6-3; abundance: NA; d_gene: NA; CDR3nt: TGTGCCGTCGCCTTCCTGGAGGATACGCAGTATTTT; CDR3aa: CAVAFLEDTQYF
j_gene: TRBJ2-7; len: 11; v_gene: TRBV12-3/TRBV12-4; abundance: few; d_gene: NA; CDR3nt: TGTGCCAGCAGTTTAGTGAGCGAGCAGTACTTC; CDR3aa: CASSLVSEQYF
j_gene: TRBJ2-1; len: 13; v_gene: TRBV12-3/TRBV12-4; abundance: few; d_gene: NA; CDR3nt: TGTGCCACCCGGGCCGGCACCTACAATGAGCAGTTCTTC; CDR3aa: CATRAGTYNEQFF
j_gene: TRBJ2-1; len: 14; v_gene: TRBV20-1; abundance: few; d_gene: NA; CDR3nt: TGCAGTGATAAAAAGCAGGGAACCTACAATGAGCAGTTCTTC; CDR3aa: CSDKKQGTYNEQFF
j_gene: TRBJ2-7; len: 15; v_gene: TRBV12-3/TRBV12-4; abundance: NA; d_gene: TRBD1; CDR3nt: TGTGCCAGCAGTCCACCGGGACAGGGGGCCCGTGAGCATTACTTC; CDR3aa: CASSPPGQGAREHYF
j_gene: TRBJ2-1; len: 14; v_gene: TRBV14; abundance: NA; d_gene: NA; CDR3nt: TGTGCCAGCAGCCAATTGAACAAAAACAATGAGCAGTTCTTC; CDR3aa: CASSQLNKNNEQFF
j_gene: TRBJ2-1; len: 16; v_gene: TRBV7-6; abundance: few; d_gene: NA; CDR3nt: TGTGCCAGCAGCTGGGCCGACCAGGGCTCCTACAATGAGCAGTTCTTC; CDR3aa: CASSWADQGSYNEQFF
j_gene: TRBJ1-2; len: 15; v_gene: TRBV9; abundance: many; d_gene: TRBD1; CDR3nt: TGTGCCAGCAGCGTCAACCGGGACAGGGACTATGGCTACACCTTC; CDR3aa: CASSVNRDRDYGYTF